A single sample is the source of the 18 T cell receptor beta chains below, sequenced in a study of blood T cells in healthy people across ages. A second about 7 to 11 cycle PCR used barcoded and J-beta primers. TCRdb re-called the 5' RACE reads through MiXCR, storing one row per CDR3 protein. Here the sample spans about 1.7 million distinct CDR3 sequences, roughly 30% being singletons. The sequenced material came from blood. These receptors originate from a woman aged 25-40 years in good health.

The V and J genes are TRBV7-9 and TRBJ2-3; D gene unclear. V lost 2 bases and J 5 bases, leaving 8 bases between the germline ends. The CDR3 covers 13 residues. Looked up from germline, CDR1 is SEHNR and CDR2 is FQNEAQ (reference sequence). The CDR3 coding sequence is TGTGCCAGCAGCTTACTTGGGAAAGATACGCAGTATTTT. This codes for CASSLLGKDTQYF.

On this clonotype: The conserved final phenylalanine or tryptophan is absent from the CDR3, which likely points to a read error. This chain links TRBV29-1 with TRBJ2-7, with D possibly being TRBD2 (6 bases). The germline V gene has CDR1 SQVTM and CDR2 ANQGSEA. The CDR3 spans 11 residues. The V gene lost 6 bases and the J gene lost 0 bases, with 6 bases spanning the gap. The DNA for the CDR3 is TGCAGCGTCGGGAGCTCCTACGAGCAGTACTGC. It specifies CSVGSSYEQYC.

This clonotype was found a few times. In nucleotides, the CDR3 is TGCAGTGCTTTACACGTAGCGGGAACGGAGACCCAGTACTTC. This sequence encodes CSALHVAGTETQYF. The chain recombines TRBV20-1 with TRBJ2-7; 8 bases line up with TRBD2. The DNA end favors TRBJ2-5, so the J call may be wrong. The CDR3 runs 14 residues. The germline CDR1 and CDR2 sequences are DFQATT and SNEGSKA (reference sequence).

The chain joins TRBV21-1 to TRBJ1-3. TRBV21-1 is tagged as a pseudogene. This CDR3 contains 16 residues. CDR3 in amino acids: CASSTKFGVSGNTIYF. The CDR3 nucleotides read TGTGCCAGCAGCACCAAGTTCGGAGTCTCTGGAAACACCATATATTTT.

This clonotype came up many times. The gene calls are TRBV29-1 and TRBJ2-7; D call uncertain. V was clipped by 5 bases and J by 7 bases, with 15 bases between them. This CDR3 spans 12 amino acids. Germline V lookup: CDR1 SQVTM, CDR2 ANQGSEA. The CDR3 loop is CSVTDNYLEQYF. As DNA, the CDR3 is TGCAGCGTTACTGACAACTACCTGGAGCAGTACTTC.

This clonotype has just a few counts. This chain joins TRBV3-1 and TRBJ2-3; TRBD2 matches at 10 bases. V gave up 1 base and J gave up 2 bases; unmatched junction bases: 9. The CDR3 loop spans 18 amino acids. CDR1 LGHDT and CDR2 YNNKEL come from the germline V gene (reference sequence). CDR3 region: CASSQAEGLAGDTDTQYF. CDR3 bases: TGTGCCAGCAGCCAAGCCGAGGGTCTAGCGGGGGACACAGATACGCAGTATTTT.

Comment on this clonotype: A single base separates this from a much larger clone, so it may be a read error. The rearrangement uses TRBV28 and TRBJ2-3; either TRBD1 or TRBD2 may supply D (5 bases each). The CDR3 contains 15 residues. Germline CDR1 is MDHEN and CDR2 is SYDVKM. The V and J ends lost 8 bases and 9 bases respectively, with 24 bases between them. CDR3 DNA sequence: TGTGCCAGCGGTGCACCGCTAGCCGCCCAGGGCACGCAGTATTTT. This gives the protein CASGAPLAAQGTQYF.

Only a few counts were recorded for this clonotype. The V gene is TRBV7-8, the J gene TRBJ2-1; TRBD2 agrees at 9 bases. With 8 bases clipped from V and 7 bases from J, the junction kept 12 bases outside the gene matches. Germline lookup yields CDR1 SGHVS and CDR2 FQNEAQ. The CDR3 length is 15 residues. This CDR3 reads CASLDMAGGSNEQFF. CDR3 nucleotide sequence: TGTGCCAGCTTAGATATGGCGGGAGGGTCTAATGAGCAGTTCTTC.

The V call is TRBV12-3 or TRBV12-4, the J call TRBJ2-3, with 7 bases that match TRBD1. CDR3 length: 14 amino acids. Trimming removed 5 bases from V and 4 bases from J; junction bases left unmatched: 6. The CDR3 protein is CASSRDRDPDTQYF. Written as DNA, the CDR3 is TGTGCCAGCAGTCGCGACAGGGATCCAGATACGCAGTATTTT.

V usage is TRBV7-2 and J usage is TRBJ2-1; D is unclear. V was shortened by 5 bases and J by 2 bases, with 13 bases between the two germline ends. The V gene's germline CDR1 is SGHTA and CDR2 FQGNSA. The CDR3 covers 15 residues. The CDR3 DNA is TGTGCCAGCAGCCACCGAAGCCGCACCTACAATGAGCAGTTCTTC. This encodes CASSHRSRTYNEQFF.

Worth noting for this clonotype: In this CDR3 the conserved last residue, phenylalanine or tryptophan, is missing, so a read error is likely. J is TRBJ2-2 and V is TRBV5-1; D not resolved. V lost 4 bases and J 7 bases, leaving 8 bases between the germline ends. The CDR3 covers 12 residues. Germline V gene sequence: CDR1 SGHRS, CDR2 YFSETQ. The CDR3 here is CASSTHNGELFC. DNA of the CDR3: TGCGCCAGCAGCACTCACAACGGGGAGCTGTTTTGT.

There are a few counts of this clonotype. V gene TRBV20-1 combines with J gene TRBJ2-1, with D uncertain. Germline CDR1 reads DFQATT; CDR2 reads SNEGSKA (reference sequence). The CDR3 covers 11 residues. Trimming stripped 6 bases from V and 8 bases from J, with 11 bases between. The CDR3, as DNA: TGCAGTGCCCCATCGCCTCATGAGCAGTTCTTC. It encodes CSAPSPHEQFF.

This clonotype was counted once. V usage is TRBV2 and J usage is TRBJ1-2, with no clear D. CDR3 length: 13 residues. Germline CDR1 is SNHLY and CDR2 is FYNNEI. V lost 6 bases and J lost 3, with 11 bases in between. The CDR3 spells CASRASKDYGYTF. For the CDR3, the DNA is TGTGCCAGCAGGGCGAGCAAGGACTATGGCTACACCTTC.

Ten or more counts support this clonotype. This chain joins TRBV7-6 and TRBJ2-3, with 12 bases aligning to TRBD2. Germline trimming cut 5 bases from V and 4 bases from J; bases unmatched to any gene: 7. The CDR3 totals 16 residues. Germline assignment: CDR1 SGHVS and CDR2 FNYEAQ. The CDR3 DNA follows: TGTGCCAGCAGCGCCATGACTAGCGGGAGCTCAGATACGCAGTATTTT. Protein product: CASSAMTSGSSDTQYF. Looking up the rest from reference TRBV7-6 and TRBJ2-3 gives the full variable domain: GAGVSQSPRYKVTKRGQDVALRCDPISGHVSLYWYRQALGQGPEFLTYFNYEAQQDKSGLPNDRFSAERPEGSISTLTIQRTEQRDSAMYRCASSAMTSGSSDTQYFGPGTRLTVL.

CDR3 bases: TGTGCCAGCAGCCCCGGACTCGCCCAATACGAGCAGTACTTC. The encoded protein is CASSPGLAQYEQYF. The chain joins TRBV5-5 to TRBJ2-7; maybe TRBD2 (5 bases). The CDR3 runs 14 residues. Germline CDR1 is SGHKS and CDR2 is YYEKEE (reference sequence). V shed 4 bases and J shed 4 bases, with 15 bases lying between them.

This clonotype was picked up a small number of times. The chain uses TRBV10-2 and TRBJ2-3; 7 positions agree with TRBD2. CDR3 length: 14 amino acids. Per the germline V gene, CDR1 is WSHSY and CDR2 is SAAADI. The trim removed 8 bases at V and 3 bases at J, leaving 8 bases unmatched. The CDR3 coding sequence is TGCGCCAGCCTTCTAGCGGCGGGGACAGATACGCAGTATTTT. Its translation: CASLLAAGTDTQYF.

The CDR3 DNA reads as TGCAGTGCGTGGACTAGCGGGAGGACAGATACGCAGTATTTT. Its protein is CSAWTSGRTDTQYF. This chain links TRBV20-1 with TRBJ2-3; 14 positions match TRBD2. This CDR3 spans 14 amino acids. V dropped 6 bases and J dropped 3; count of bases not matched to a gene: 2. From germline, CDR1 is DFQATT and CDR2 SNEGSKA (reference sequence).

The table lists this clonotype with a few counts. The chain couples TRBV5-5 to TRBJ1-3, with D unclear. This CDR3 has 15 residues. The germline V gene has CDR1 SGHKS and CDR2 YYEKEE (reference sequence). V gave up 0 bases and J gave up 8 bases, with 15 bases separating them. CDR3 amino acids: CASSLEVGRGDTIYF. The CDR3 DNA reads TGTGCCAGCAGCTTGGAAGTGGGCCGAGGAGACACCATATATTTT.